Presented here are 21 T cell receptor beta chains from one specimen sequenced in a study of cytomegalovirus exposure and HLA in healthy donors. It was with 60 Vbeta and 13 Jbeta primers that the PCR ran. The protocol was immunoSEQ multiplex PCR, while the TCRdb copy is restricted to in-frame clones and leaves out a portion. The sample records 150,000 to 250,000 clones, around three quarters being singletons. Sequenced input: PBMCs. These receptors were taken from a man aged 25 to 40 in good health and CMV-seronegative.

The rearrangement links TRBV7-6 to TRBJ2-1; D is ambiguous. This CDR3 is built from 15 residues. The V end was cut by 2 bases, the J end by 0 bases, with 8 bases between. Germline loops: CDR1 SGHVS, CDR2 FNYEAQ. The DNA for the CDR3 is TGTGCCAGCAGCTTAACAGAGAGCTCCTACAATGAGCAGTTCTTC. Protein: CASSLTESSYNEQFF.

The V gene is TRBV7-9, the J gene TRBJ1-1, with D hard to call. The V gene's germline CDR1 is SEHNR and CDR2 FQNEAQ (reference sequence). With 6 bases removed from V and 7 bases from J, the gap between germline ends came to 6 bases. This CDR3 has 10 amino acids. The CDR3 bases are TGTGCCAGCAGGAGTGTTGAAGCTTTCTTT. This codes for CASRSVEAFF.

This clone has a handful of counts. The DNA for the CDR3 is TGTGCCTGGAGTAGGAAGCATGGAGGCTCCTACGAGCAGTACTTC. It yields the protein CAWSRKHGGSYEQYF. The chain employs TRBV30 and TRBJ2-7; the D gene is possibly TRBD2 (5 bases). The CDR3 covers 15 residues. Germline V CDR1 and CDR2: GTSNPN, SVGIG (reference sequence). V was cut by 2 bases and J by 0 bases, with 14 bases left in between. The complete variable domain, with remaining parts taken from reference TRBV30 and TRBJ2-7, reads SQTIHQWPATLVQPVGSPLSLECTVEGTSNPNLYWYRQAAGRGLQLLFYSVGIGQISSEVPQNLSASRPQDRQFILSSKKLLLSDSGFYLCAWSRKHGGSYEQYFGPGTRLTVT.

J is TRBJ2-1 and V is TRBV5-4, with 9 bases matching TRBD2. Germline V gene lookup returns CDR1 SGHNT and CDR2 YYREEE (reference sequence). V shed 4 bases and J 6 bases; nucleotides not matched to a gene: 11. This CDR3 region has 16 residues. DNA for the CDR3: TGTGCCAGCAGCCTCATCGGTAGCGGGAGTTTCAATGAGCAGTTCTTC. It is translated as CASSLIGSGSFNEQFF.

This clone turned up a few times. V is TRBV7-2 and J is TRBJ2-5; 10 bases fit TRBD2. Germline CDR1 SGHTA, CDR2 FQGNSA. The CDR3 extends over 16 amino acids. The V segment lost 5 bases and the J segment 2 bases; nucleotides outside the gene matches: 8. The DNA for the CDR3 is TGTGCCAGCAGCCTTGGGGTACTAGCGGGACAAGAGACCCAGTACTTC. Its protein product is CASSLGVLAGQETQYF.

The rearrangement links TRBV28 to TRBJ2-1; D gene unclear. This CDR3 is built from 12 residues. Germline CDR1 reads MDHEN; CDR2 reads SYDVKM. Trimming removed 6 bases at V and 4 bases at J, with 7 bases between. The DNA for the CDR3 is TGTGCCAGCAGCCCCATTTACAATGAGCAGTTCTTC. It yields the protein CASSPIYNEQFF.

The V gene is TRBV5-4, the J gene TRBJ2-2; 12 bases align to TRBD2. CDR1 and CDR2 (germline): SGHNT, YYREEE (reference sequence). Germline trimming cut 4 bases from V and 7 bases from J; bases unmatched to any gene: 11. The CDR3 covers 17 residues. The CDR3 region has the DNA TGTGCCAGCAGCCGATCTAGCGGGAGGGCCGCCGGCGGGGAGCTGTTTTTT. It specifies CASSRSSGRAAGGELFF.

The chain employs TRBV5-6 and TRBJ2-3; D is perhaps TRBD1 (6 bases). The V gene lost 2 bases and the J gene lost 8 bases, with 18 bases spanning the gap. This CDR3 comprises 15 residues. Germline-derived CDR1 and CDR2 are SGHDT and YYEEEE. CDR3 in DNA: TGTGCCAGCAGCTTAGACTCAGGGGTCTTGCCTACGCAGTATTTT. This encodes CASSLDSGVLPTQYF.

V usage is TRBV5-6 and J usage is TRBJ2-5, with D perhaps matching TRBD2 (5 bases). CDR3 size: 15 residues. V was trimmed by 4 bases and J by 6 bases, leaving 19 bases between them. Germline V gene lookup returns CDR1 SGHDT and CDR2 YYEEEE. The CDR3 reads CASSPTWGERKTQYF. DNA of the CDR3: TGTGCCAGCAGCCCAACTTGGGGAGAGAGAAAGACCCAGTACTTC. Full variable domain (rest looked up from reference TRBV5-6 and TRBJ2-5): DAGVTQSPTHLIKTRGQQVTLRCSPKSGHDTVSWYQQALGQGPQFIFQYYEEEERQRGNFPDRFSGHQFPNYSSELNVNALLLGDSALYLCASSPTWGERKTQYFGPGTRLLVL.

V gene TRBV6-1 combines with J gene TRBJ2-7, with 10 bases aligning to TRBD2. The CDR3 runs 18 residues. The germline gives CDR1 MNHNS, CDR2 SASEGT. V dropped 0 bases and J dropped 2; count of bases not matched to a gene: 10. The CDR3 reads CASSEAASGSLYAYEQYF. CDR3 DNA sequence: TGTGCCAGCAGTGAAGCCGCTAGCGGGAGCCTTTACGCCTACGAGCAGTACTTC.

This chain joins TRBV18 and TRBJ1-4; D is perhaps TRBD1 (6 bases). Trimming cost V 5 bases and J 2 bases, with 6 bases left between them. Germline CDR1 KGHSH, CDR2 LQKENI. The CDR3 totals 13 residues. The CDR3 DNA reads TGTGCCAGCTCAAGGGGGACTAATGAAAAACTGTTTTTT. This codes for CASSRGTNEKLFF.

V usage is TRBV5-5 and J usage is TRBJ2-7; unclear D gene. Germline values: CDR1 SGHKS, CDR2 YYEKEE (reference sequence). The CDR3 is 15 residues long. V was cut by 2 bases and J by 3 bases, with 15 bases left in between. The CDR3 loop is CASSFFRTADYEQYF. The CDR3, as DNA: TGTGCCAGCAGCTTCTTTCGAACAGCAGACTACGAGCAGTACTTC.

V usage is TRBV5-1 and J usage is TRBJ2-7; 7 bases are shared with TRBD1. Germline loops: CDR1 SGHRS, CDR2 YFSETQ. The CDR3 extends over 14 amino acids. J gave up 5 bases and V 0 bases, and 5 bases lay outside the gene matches. Here the CDR3 reads CASSLDRGLDEQYF. In DNA, the CDR3 is TGCGCCAGCAGCTTGGACAGGGGTTTGGACGAGCAGTACTTC.

J is TRBJ2-5 and V is TRBV7-3; 9 nucleotides match TRBD1. CDR3 length: 13 residues. Trimming took 5 bases from V and 5 from J; bases not matched to a gene: 3. Germline V lookup: CDR1 SGHTA, CDR2 FQGTGA. The CDR3 nucleotides read TGTGCCAGCAGCCCTGGACAGGGGGAGACCCAGTACTTC. It yields the protein CASSPGQGETQYF.

This clone occurred a few times. The V call is TRBV6-1, the J call TRBJ1-5, with 10 bases aligning to TRBD1. This CDR3 is built from 15 residues. V lost 8 bases to trimming and J lost 5 bases; unmatched junction nucleotides: 9. Looked up from germline, CDR1 is MNHNS and CDR2 is SASEGT. The CDR3 DNA reads as TGTGCCAGCTCCTGGACAGGGGGGTTCGATCAGCCCCAGCATTTT. It translates to CASSWTGGFDQPQHF.

This clone came up a few times. The chain uses TRBV19 and TRBJ1-5; weak D call: TRBD1 (5 bases). Germline V gene lookup returns CDR1 LNHDA and CDR2 SQIVND (reference sequence). The V end was cut by 3 bases, the J end by 2 bases, with 11 bases between. This CDR3 region has 15 residues. The CDR3 protein is CASSIGGSRNQPQHF. In nucleotides, the CDR3 is TGTGCCAGTAGTATCGGGGGATCGCGCAATCAGCCCCAGCATTTT.

This chain links TRBV28 with TRBJ2-7; TRBD2 is a possible D gene (6 bases). V lost 6 bases and J lost 3, with 18 bases in between. The CDR3 length is 15 residues. Per the germline V gene, CDR1 is MDHEN and CDR2 is SYDVKM. The CDR3 nucleotides read TGTGCCAGCAGCCAGGCTGGGGGGTCTGGCTACGAGCAGTACTTC. This gives the protein CASSQAGGSGYEQYF.

The chain uses TRBV5-1 and TRBJ2-3; 9 bases fit TRBD1. The length of the CDR3 is 15 residues. CDR1 is SGHRS and CDR2 is YFSETQ in the germline V gene. J lost 0 bases, V lost 4 bases, and 3 bases had no gene match. The CDR3: CASSIQGASTDTQYF. The CDR3 DNA is TGCGCCAGCAGCATACAGGGGGCCAGCACAGATACGCAGTATTTT.

The V call is TRBV30, the J call TRBJ1-2; no firm D call. The CDR3 runs to 13 residues. V was clipped by 4 bases and J by 6 bases, with 15 bases between them. Germline lookup yields CDR1 GTSNPN and CDR2 SVGIG (reference sequence). This CDR3 reads CAWKRRSGNGYTF. In nucleotides, the CDR3 is TGTGCCTGGAAGCGCAGGTCGGGGAATGGCTACACCTTC.

The DNA for the CDR3 is TGTGCCAGCAGCCAAGGGGGGAGCCCCGGGACTAGCGGAGGCTCCTACGAGCAGTACTTC. Translation: CASSQGGSPGTSGGSYEQYF. This chain uses TRBV14 with TRBJ2-7; 11 positions agree with TRBD2. This CDR3 contains 20 residues. With V trimmed by 1 base and J by 0 bases, 14 bases remained unmatched. The germline V gene encodes CDR1 SGHDN and CDR2 FVKESK.

As DNA, the CDR3 is TGTGCCAGCAGCCGCGCGCTTACTAGCGGGAGGTGGAATGAGCAGTTCTTC. Protein sequence: CASSRALTSGRWNEQFF. The genes are TRBV9 and TRBJ2-1; TRBD2 aligns across 12 bases. With 4 bases clipped from V and 7 bases from J, the junction kept 12 bases outside the gene matches. From germline, CDR1 is SGDLS and CDR2 YYNGEE. The CDR3 runs to 17 residues.